The subject of this entry is one T cell receptor (beta chain). In the source study's methods: From reference gene primer amplification, estimates of nucleated cell counts were derived. Here immunoSEQ multiplex PCR was the method, and the copy in TCRdb shows in-frame clones only, minus some. D and trimming come from the DNA, and the V and J calls and clone size come from that table. Here the sample spans about 67,000 clones, 70% to 90% being singletons. CDR1 is MDHEN, CDR2 SYDVKM, per germline. The germline V and J ends were trimmed by 4 bases and 0 bases, with 18 bases remaining between them. The CDR3 consists of 18 residues. The data stem from a study of blood T cell repertoires in COVID-19. For the study at large: The samples span acute and convalescent COVID-19 from the United States, Italy and Spain. PBMCs, B-cell-depleted T cells, or T cells provided the cDNA or gDNA that made up the material.

The sample taken for sequencing was peripheral blood. The receptor comes from a man aged 50-60 years with active COVID-19. This chain uses TRBV28 with TRBJ1-4; D unclear. The CDR3 reads CASSWGVSFYSTNEKLFF. The CDR3, as DNA: TGTGCCAGCAGTTGGGGAGTGAGTTTTTATTCAACTAATGAAAAACTGTTTTTT. Using reference TRBV28 and TRBJ1-4 for the parts outside the CDR3, the full variable domain is DVKVTQSSRYLVKRTGEKVFLECVQDMDHENMFWYRQDPGLGLRLIYFSYDVKMKEKGDIPEGYSVSREKKERFSLILESASTNQTSMYLCASSWGVSFYSTNEKLFFGSGTQLSVL.